This record concerns one TCR beta chain sequence. The data stem from a study of blood T cell repertoires in COVID-19. About the study: The samples span acute and convalescent COVID-19 from the United States, Italy and Spain. T cells, B-cell-depleted T cells, or PBMCs supplied cDNA or gDNA.

Under the authors' procedure: Reference gene primers were amplified, and this amplification served to estimate nucleated cell counts. Some clones are missing from TCRdb's copy, which holds only in-frame ones; the method was immunoSEQ multiplex PCR. The DNA gave D and trimming, while V, J and clone size come from that table. The top ten clones hold 1.5% to 2% of a sample with approximately 150,000 clones, around nine tenths of them seen once. The material sequenced was peripheral blood. The TCR originated in a human donor in a cohort sampled during active COVID-19.

The chain's CDR3 is CASSLQAAGGLSSYNEQFF. CDR3 DNA: TGTGCCAGCAGCCTCCAGGCAGCGGGGGGCCTAAGCTCCTACAATGAGCAGTTCTTC. This sequence joins TRBV7-8 and TRBJ2-1; 9 bases match TRBD2. Germline assignment: CDR1 SGHVS and CDR2 FQNEAQ. The CDR3 consists of 19 residues. J was trimmed by 0 bases and V by 5 bases; bases with no gene match: 14.